This T cell receptor (beta chain) was identified during a study of cytomegalovirus exposure and HLA in healthy donors. The PCR employed 60 Vbeta primers together with 13 Jbeta primers. The assay was immunoSEQ multiplex PCR, and TCRdb's table has in-frame clones only and misses some. The table records about 150,000 clones, under 85% of them present only once. Notes on this clone: Its matching antigen is unknown.

The V gene's germline CDR1 is SGHAT and CDR2 FQNNGV. Trimming took 4 bases from V and 4 from J; bases not matched to a gene: 9. This CDR3 spans 15 amino acids. General observations from the study: The majority of TCR sequences were rare, yet some public TCRs appeared in many donors. It emerged from a later analysis that several of the most significant clusters appeared to be linked to common viral pathogens.

The clonotype originates from a man between 18 and 29 years old in good health and CMV-seronegative. The sequenced material came from PBMCs. This sequence joins TRBV11-2 and TRBJ2-5; 7 positions match TRBD1. The DNA for the CDR3 is TGTGCCAGCAGCTCAAACAGGGGTTTTACAGAGACCCAGTACTTC. It codes for CASSSNRGFTETQYF.